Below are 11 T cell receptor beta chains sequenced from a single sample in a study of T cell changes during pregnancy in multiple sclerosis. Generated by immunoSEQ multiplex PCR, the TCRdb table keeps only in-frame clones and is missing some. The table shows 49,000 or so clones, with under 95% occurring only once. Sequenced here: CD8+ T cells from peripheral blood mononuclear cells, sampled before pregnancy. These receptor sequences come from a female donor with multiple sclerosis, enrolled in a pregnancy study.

The CDR3 DNA reads as TGTGCCAGCAGCCCAGAGGGCTACGAGCAGTACTTC. Amino acids: CASSPEGYEQYF. This rearrangement joins TRBV7-8 to TRBJ2-7, with D possibly matching TRBD2 (5 bases). V gave up 5 bases and J gave up 3 bases, with 8 bases separating them. The CDR3 sequence is 12 residues long. The V gene's germline CDR1 is SGHVS and CDR2 FQNEAQ.

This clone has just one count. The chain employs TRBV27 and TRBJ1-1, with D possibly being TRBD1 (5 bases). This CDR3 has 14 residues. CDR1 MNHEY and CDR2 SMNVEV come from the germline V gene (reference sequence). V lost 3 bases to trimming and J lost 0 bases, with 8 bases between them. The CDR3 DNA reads TGTGCCAGCAGTTTCCGGGGGATGAACACTGAAGCTTTCTTT. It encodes CASSFRGMNTEAFF.

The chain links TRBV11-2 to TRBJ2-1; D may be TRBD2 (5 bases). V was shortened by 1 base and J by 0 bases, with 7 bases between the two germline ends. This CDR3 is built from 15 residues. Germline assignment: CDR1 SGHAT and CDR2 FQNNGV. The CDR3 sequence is CASSLGESSYNEQFF. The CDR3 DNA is TGTGCCAGCAGCTTAGGGGAGAGCTCCTACAATGAGCAGTTCTTC.

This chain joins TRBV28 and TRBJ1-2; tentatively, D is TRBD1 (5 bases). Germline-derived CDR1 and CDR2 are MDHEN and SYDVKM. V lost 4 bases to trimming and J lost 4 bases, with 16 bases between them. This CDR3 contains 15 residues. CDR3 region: CASSSGGTEPYGYTF. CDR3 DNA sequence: TGTGCCAGCAGTTCCGGAGGGACGGAACCCTATGGCTACACCTTC.

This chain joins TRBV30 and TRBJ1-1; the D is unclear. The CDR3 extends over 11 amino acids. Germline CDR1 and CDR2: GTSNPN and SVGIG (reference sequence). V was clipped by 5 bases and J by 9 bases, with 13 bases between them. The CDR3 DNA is TGTGCCTGGGATAGAAATCCAAAAGCTTTCTTT. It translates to CAWDRNPKAFF.

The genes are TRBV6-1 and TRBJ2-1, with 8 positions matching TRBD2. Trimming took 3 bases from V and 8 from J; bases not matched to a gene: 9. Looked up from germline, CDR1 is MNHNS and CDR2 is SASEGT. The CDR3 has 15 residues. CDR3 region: CASSDLGLAPDEQFF. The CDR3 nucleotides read TGTGCCAGCAGTGACCTCGGACTAGCACCGGATGAGCAGTTCTTC.

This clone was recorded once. CDR3 DNA: TGTGCCAGCAGTTCTCGGACTAGCGGGCCCTCCTACGAGCAGTACTTC. Protein sequence: CASSSRTSGPSYEQYF. V and J are TRBV27 and TRBJ2-7; 11 nucleotides agree with TRBD2. The V gene end was trimmed by 4 bases and the J gene end by 0 bases; junction bases not matched to a gene: 5. The CDR3 length is 16 residues. CDR1 and CDR2 from the germline V gene are MNHEY and SMNVEV (reference sequence).

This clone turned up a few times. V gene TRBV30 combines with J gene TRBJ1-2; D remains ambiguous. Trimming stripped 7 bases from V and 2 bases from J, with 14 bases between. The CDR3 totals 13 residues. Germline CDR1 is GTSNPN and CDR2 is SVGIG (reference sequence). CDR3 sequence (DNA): TGTGCCTTGGAGAGACGTACGAACTATGGCTACACCTTC. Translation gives CALERRTNYGYTF.

CDR3 in amino acids: CASSYRDRGLEKLFF. Here the CDR3 DNA reads TGTGCCAGCAGTTACCGGGACAGGGGCTTGGAAAAACTGTTTTTT. The chain couples TRBV6-6 to TRBJ1-4; TRBD1 matches at 10 bases. The CDR3 has 15 residues. CDR1 is MNHNY and CDR2 is SVGAGI in the germline V gene (reference sequence). V lost 2 bases and J lost 8; bases outside the gene matches: 5.

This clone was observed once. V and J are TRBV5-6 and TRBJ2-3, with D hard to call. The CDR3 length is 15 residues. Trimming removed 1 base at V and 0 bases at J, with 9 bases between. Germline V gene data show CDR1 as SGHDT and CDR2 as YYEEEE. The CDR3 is CASSLMITSTDTQYF. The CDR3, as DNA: TGTGCCAGCAGCTTGATGATAACTAGCACAGATACGCAGTATTTT.

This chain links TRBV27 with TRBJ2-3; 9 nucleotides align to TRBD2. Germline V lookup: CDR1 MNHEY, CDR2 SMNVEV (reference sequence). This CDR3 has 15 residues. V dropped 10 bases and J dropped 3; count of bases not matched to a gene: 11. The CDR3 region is CATYGSGRITDTQYF. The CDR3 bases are TGTGCCACCTACGGAAGCGGGAGGATTACAGATACGCAGTATTTT.